The 22 T cell receptor beta chains reported below all come from one sample, sequenced in a study of T cells in Graves' hyperthyroidism and ophthalmopathy. RNA transcripts provided the source from which TCR beta CDR3 regions were amplified. First-round RT-PCR of the TCR CDR3 relied on the HTBI primer set. TCRdb itself ran the multiplex PCR reads through MiXCR, one entry per CDR3 protein. The sample has about 570,000 distinct CDR3 sequences; around 42% are singletons. The sample was peripheral blood or thyroid tissue (not recorded which). The source of these receptors is an adult woman with Graves' disease, either hyperthyroidism or ophthalmopathy (not recorded which).

This chain links TRBV7-2 with TRBJ2-5; 9 nucleotides align to TRBD1. V trimming: 6 bases; J trimming: 5 bases; junction bases outside the gene matches: 10. CDR1 is SGHTA and CDR2 is FQGNSA in the germline V gene. This CDR3 has 15 amino acids. CDR3 coding DNA: TGTGCCAGCAGTTCCCCAGGGACAGGGCGGGAGACCCAGTACTTC. It yields the protein CASSSPGTGRETQYF.

The V call is TRBV29-1, the J call TRBJ1-4; 9 nucleotides match TRBD1. The CDR3 length is 13 residues. CDR1 is SQVTM and CDR2 is ANQGSEA in the germline V gene. V was clipped by 6 bases and J by 7 bases; unmatched bases: 6. CDR3 sequence: CSVGTGIAEKLFF. CDR3 nucleotide sequence: TGCAGCGTAGGGACAGGGATTGCTGAAAAACTGTTTTTT.

The rearrangement uses TRBV7-9 and TRBJ1-5, with 9 bases aligning to TRBD1. The junction had 8 bases not matched to a gene; V was cut back by 0 bases and J by 14 bases. CDR1 SEHNR and CDR2 FQNEAQ come from the germline V gene (reference sequence). This CDR3 is built from 14 residues. In DNA, the CDR3 is TGTGCCAGCAGCTTAGCGAACAGGGGGCTGGTCGAGCATTTT. This gives the protein CASSLANRGLVEHF.

The V call is TRBV20-1, the J call TRBJ1-2, with D possibly being TRBD1 (5 bases). The length of the CDR3 is 13 residues. The germline V gene encodes CDR1 DFQATT and CDR2 SNEGSKA (reference sequence). Trimming cost V 4 bases and J 2 bases, with 11 bases left between them. The CDR3 DNA sequence: TGCAGTGCTATAGGGGACGCCAACTATGGCTACACCTTC. Its protein is CSAIGDANYGYTF.

This clonotype was seen many times. The V gene is TRBV5-1, the J gene TRBJ1-6; a weak D match, TRBD1 (6 bases). The V end was cut by 4 bases, the J end by 6 bases, with 14 bases between. Germline CDR1 and CDR2: SGHRS and YFSETQ. The CDR3 has 15 amino acids. CDR3 nucleotide sequence: TGCGCCAGCAGCCCCGTCGGACAGACTAATTCACCCCTCCACTTT. This encodes CASSPVGQTNSPLHF.

In this sample, this clonotype turned up many times. The V call is TRBV3-1, the J call TRBJ2-5; no reliable D call. Per germline, CDR1 LGHDT and CDR2 YNNKEL (reference sequence). The CDR3 sequence is 13 residues long. The V end lost 3 bases, the J end lost 2 bases, and 7 bases lay between the germline ends. The CDR3 region has the DNA TGTGCCAGCAGCCAGTTTCAGCAAGAGACCCAGTACTTC. Translated: CASSQFQQETQYF.

The chain uses TRBV4-1 and TRBJ1-2; the D gene is possibly TRBD1 (5 bases). V dropped 0 bases and J dropped 8 bases, with 16 bases sitting between them. Per the germline V gene, CDR1 is MGHRA and CDR2 is YSYEKL. The CDR3 has 15 amino acids. CDR3 protein: CASSQDSGLVNGYTF. CDR3 bases: TGCGCCAGCAGCCAAGATTCAGGGCTAGTTAACGGCTACACCTTC.

The chain combines TRBV7-9 with TRBJ1-1; D perhaps matches TRBD1 (6 bases). Germline values: CDR1 SEHNR, CDR2 FQNEAQ (reference sequence). The CDR3 sequence is 15 residues long. The V end lost 5 bases, the J end lost 1 base, and 14 bases lay between the germline ends. CDR3 loop: CASSGAQGRNTEAFF. CDR3 coding DNA: TGTGCCAGCAGCGGGGCACAGGGACGGAACACTGAAGCTTTCTTT. The full variable domain, rest sourced from reference TRBV7-9 and TRBJ1-1, is DTGVSQNPRHKITKRGQNVTFRCDPISEHNRLYWYRQTLGQGPEFLTYFQNEAQLEKSRLLSDRFSAERPKGSFSTLEIQRTEQGDSAMYLCASSGAQGRNTEAFFGQGTRLTVV.

The chain couples TRBV19 to TRBJ2-3, with D perhaps matching TRBD2 (5 bases). The CDR3 totals 14 residues. Looked up from germline, CDR1 is LNHDA and CDR2 is SQIVND (reference sequence). V was trimmed by 10 bases and J by 6 bases, leaving 20 bases between them. The CDR3 spells CATADPGMVDTQYF. CDR3 nucleotide sequence: TGTGCCACCGCGGATCCGGGGATGGTGGATACGCAGTATTTT.

The chain joins TRBV5-1 to TRBJ1-2; 8 nucleotides line up with TRBD1. This CDR3 contains 15 residues. Per the germline V gene, CDR1 is SGHRS and CDR2 is YFSETQ. The V segment lost 2 bases and the J segment 8 bases; nucleotides outside the gene matches: 11. CDR3 loop: CASSLQGGAAEGYTF. Here the CDR3 DNA reads TGCGCCAGCAGCTTACAGGGGGGGGCGGCGGAAGGCTACACCTTC. Using reference TRBV5-1 and TRBJ1-2 for the parts outside the CDR3, the full variable domain is KAGVTQTPRYLIKTRGQQVTLSCSPISGHRSVSWYQQTPGQGLQFLFEYFSETQRNKGNFPGRFSGRQFSNSRSEMNVSTLELGDSALYLCASSLQGGAAEGYTFGSGTRLTVV.

For this clonotype: A read error may account for a junction end that differs from germline. The chain is built from TRBV20-1 and TRBJ2-7; 7 bases fit TRBD1. The CDR3 has 13 amino acids. CDR1 is DFQATT, CDR2 SNEGSKA, per germline (reference sequence). This CDR3 is CSAMGTVSSEQYF. The DNA for the CDR3 is TGCAGTGCTATGGGGACAGTCTCCTCCGAGCAGTACTTC.

In its sample, this clonotype was seen many times. This chain uses TRBV2 with TRBJ1-1; D is ambiguous. Trimming pared 6 bases from V and 4 bases from J, leaving 12 bases between. The CDR3 runs to 13 residues. Germline CDR1 reads SNHLY; CDR2 reads FYNNEI. The CDR3 nucleotides are TGTGCCAGCAGGCCGGGGTTAGTCACTGAAGCTTTCTTT. It yields the protein CASRPGLVTEAFF.

The chain uses TRBV5-1 and TRBJ1-1; a possible D gene is TRBD1 (6 bases). Trimming pared 7 bases from V and 7 bases from J, leaving 23 bases between. This CDR3 is built from 15 residues. Germline V gene sequence: CDR1 SGHRS, CDR2 YFSETQ. Here the CDR3 DNA reads TGCGCCAGCGCAAGCAACCCAAGGGGGGCAGATGAAGCTTTCTTT. Its protein product is CASASNPRGADEAFF.

The genes are TRBV7-2 and TRBJ2-2; D is perhaps TRBD1 (5 bases). The CDR3 consists of 14 residues. CDR1 is SGHTA, CDR2 FQGNSA, per germline. V lost 10 bases and J lost 1, with 13 bases in between. The CDR3 spells CAKGWGENTGELFF. The DNA for the CDR3 is TGTGCCAAAGGGTGGGGCGAGAACACCGGGGAGCTGTTTTTT.

The chain carries TRBV7-8 and TRBJ2-5; TRBD1 is a possible D gene (6 bases). The V gene's germline CDR1 is SGHVS and CDR2 FQNEAQ. CDR3 length: 15 residues. V dropped 3 bases and J dropped 9 bases, with 20 bases sitting between them. The CDR3 region is CASSLWWGPGQPQYF. The CDR3 DNA sequence: TGTGCCAGCAGCTTGTGGTGGGGGCCGGGGCAGCCCCAGTACTTC.

The chain couples TRBV10-3 to TRBJ1-1; D is unclear. Germline-derived CDR1 and CDR2 are ENHRY and SYGVKD. This CDR3 has 15 residues. V lost 0 bases to trimming and J lost 3 bases, with 11 bases between them. CDR3 in amino acids: CAISESLGLYTEAFF. The DNA for the CDR3 is TGTGCCATCAGTGAGTCATTGGGGTTGTACACTGAAGCTTTCTTT.

This clonotype was observed a handful of times. This sequence joins TRBV10-3 and TRBJ2-2; the D is unclear. V was cut by 2 bases and J by 1 base, with 5 bases left in between. Germline V lookup: CDR1 ENHRY, CDR2 SYGVKD. This CDR3 contains 14 residues. As DNA, the CDR3 is TGTGCCATCAGTGAGCCTGTGAACACCGGGGAGCTGTTTTTT. Residues: CAISEPVNTGELFF.

This clonotype was observed many times. This sequence joins TRBV5-1 and TRBJ1-5, with 12 positions matching TRBD1. The CDR3 is 15 amino acids. Per germline, CDR1 SGHRS and CDR2 YFSETQ. The J segment lost 5 bases and the V segment lost 5 bases, leaving 5 bases of the junction unmatched. The CDR3 sequence is CASRTGTGGDQPQHF. In DNA form, the CDR3 reads TGCGCCAGCAGAACAGGGACAGGGGGCGATCAGCCCCAGCATTTT.

This clonotype has a handful of counts. The gene calls are TRBV7-9 and TRBJ2-7, with D possibly called TRBD1 or TRBD2 (5 bases each). Germline V gene sequence: CDR1 SEHNR, CDR2 FQNEAQ (reference sequence). The CDR3 is 19 amino acids. Trimming left V 6 bases short and J 1 base short, with 28 bases between. CDR3 sequence: CASSPASSGSRDGSYEQYF. The CDR3 DNA sequence: TGTGCCAGCAGTCCTGCCAGCAGCGGATCCCGGGACGGGTCCTACGAGCAGTACTTC.

The chain links TRBV20-1 to TRBJ2-1, with TRBD2 matching 10 bases. The CDR3 extends over 14 amino acids. Germline values: CDR1 DFQATT, CDR2 SNEGSKA (reference sequence). The junction had 7 bases not matched to a gene; V was cut back by 6 bases and J by 5 bases. The CDR3 nucleotides are TGCAGTGCCCCAGAGCGGGAGGGGAACAATGAGCAGTTCTTC. This encodes CSAPEREGNNEQFF.

This clonotype was detected many times. The chain links TRBV28 to TRBJ2-5; 8 nucleotides agree with TRBD1. The V segment lost 6 bases and the J segment 4 bases; nucleotides outside the gene matches: 7. In germline, CDR1 is MDHEN, CDR2 SYDVKM. CDR3 length equals 14 residues. Here the CDR3 DNA reads TGTGCCAGCAGATCAACAGGGGGTCCAGAGACCCAGTACTTC. Protein: CASRSTGGPETQYF.

V is TRBV7-6 and J is TRBJ2-5; D is tentatively TRBD1 or TRBD2 (5 bases each). The CDR3 length is 15 residues. Germline assignment: CDR1 SGHVS and CDR2 FNYEAQ. The V gene lost 5 bases and the J gene lost 0 bases, with 13 bases spanning the gap. The CDR3 spells CASSDPGTDQETQYF. CDR3 nucleotides: TGTGCCAGCAGCGACCCCGGGACGGACCAAGAGACCCAGTACTTC.